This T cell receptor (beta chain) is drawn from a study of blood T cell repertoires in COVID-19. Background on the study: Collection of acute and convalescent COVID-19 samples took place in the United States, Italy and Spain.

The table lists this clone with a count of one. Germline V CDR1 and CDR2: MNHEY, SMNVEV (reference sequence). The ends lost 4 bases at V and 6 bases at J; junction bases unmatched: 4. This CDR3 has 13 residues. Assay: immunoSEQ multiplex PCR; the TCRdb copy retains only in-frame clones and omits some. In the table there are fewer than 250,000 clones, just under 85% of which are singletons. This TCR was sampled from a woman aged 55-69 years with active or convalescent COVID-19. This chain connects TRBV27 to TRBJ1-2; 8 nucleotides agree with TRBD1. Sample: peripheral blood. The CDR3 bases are TGTGCCAGCAGTTCCGACAGGGGACATGGCTACACCTTC. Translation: CASSSDRGHGYTF.